This T cell receptor beta chain was sequenced during a study of blood T cell repertoires in COVID-19. Overall study context: Donors in the United States, Italy and Spain gave samples during acute or convalescent COVID-19. T cells, B-cell-depleted T cells, or PBMCs supplied cDNA or gDNA.

Per the authors' pipeline: Quantification of nucleated cells was approximated via reference gene primer amplification. Using immunoSEQ multiplex PCR, the repertoire was profiled, and TCRdb retains in-frame clones only, with some absent. V, J and clone size are those of that table, while D and trimming were read from the DNA. This sample has hundreds of thousands of clones, with about nine tenths found just once. This CDR3 contains 13 residues. Trimming at V came to 9 bases and at J to 2 bases, leaving 2 bases not matched to a gene. Germline CDR1 and CDR2: SNHLY and FYNNEI. This clone was recorded once.

Specimen: peripheral blood. The J gene is TRBJ2-1, the V gene TRBV2; 9 positions agree with TRBD1. The origin of this receptor is a woman aged 45-59 years who had recovered from COVID-19. Written as DNA, the CDR3 is TGTGCCAGTGACAGGGGGGCCTACAATGAGCAGTTCTTC. Its protein is CASDRGAYNEQFF.